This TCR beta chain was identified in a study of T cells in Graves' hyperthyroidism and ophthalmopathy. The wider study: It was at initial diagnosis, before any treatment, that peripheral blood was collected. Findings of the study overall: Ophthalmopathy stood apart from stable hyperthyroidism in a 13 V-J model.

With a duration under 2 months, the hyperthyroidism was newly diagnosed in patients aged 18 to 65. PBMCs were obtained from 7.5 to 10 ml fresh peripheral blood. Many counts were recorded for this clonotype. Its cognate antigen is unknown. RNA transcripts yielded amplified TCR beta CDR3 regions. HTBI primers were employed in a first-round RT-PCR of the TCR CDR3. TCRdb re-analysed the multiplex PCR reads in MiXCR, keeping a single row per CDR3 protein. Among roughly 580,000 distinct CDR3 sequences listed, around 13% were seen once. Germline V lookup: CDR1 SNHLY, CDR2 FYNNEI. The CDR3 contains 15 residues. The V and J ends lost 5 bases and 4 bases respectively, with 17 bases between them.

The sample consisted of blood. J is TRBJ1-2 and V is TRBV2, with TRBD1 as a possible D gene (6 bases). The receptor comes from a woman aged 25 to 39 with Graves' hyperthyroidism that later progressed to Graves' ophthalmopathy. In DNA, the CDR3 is TGTGCCAGCAGTAATACAGGGCGTGGGAGCTATGGCTACACCTTC. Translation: CASSNTGRGSYGYTF.